This entry lists 23 T cell receptor beta chains sequenced from one sample in a study of Tregs in tolerant kidney transplant recipients. Libraries were prepared by immunoSEQ multiplex PCR; TCRdb keeps only in-frame clonotypes and omits some of them. The profile shows nearly 95,000 clones, more than 85% of them singletons. The sample here was CD4+ T cells from blood, taken before the transplant. These receptor sequences come from a human donor who received a combined kidney and bone marrow transplant.

This clone was observed once. V usage is TRBV7-2 and J usage is TRBJ1-2; D unresolved. V was clipped by 1 base and J by 3 bases, with 3 bases between them. CDR1 and CDR2 (germline): SGHTA, FQGNSA. The CDR3 loop spans 12 amino acids. CDR3 DNA: TGTGCCAGCAGCTTAGTAGACTATGGCTACACCTTC. As protein: CASSLVDYGYTF.

The V and J genes are TRBV19 and TRBJ1-5, with 11 positions matching TRBD1. Losses at the gene ends were 6 bases for V and 1 base for J; bases not matched to a gene: 8. Germline assignment: CDR1 LNHDA and CDR2 SQIVND (reference sequence). CDR3 length equals 17 residues. CDR3 coding DNA: TGTGCCAGTAGGCGGACAGGGGGCGACGGAAGCAATCAGCCCCAGCATTTT. This gives the protein CASRRTGGDGSNQPQHF. Full variable domain (rest looked up from reference TRBV19 and TRBJ1-5): DGGITQSPKYLFRKEGQNVTLSCEQNLNHDAMYWYRQDPGQGLRLIYYSQIVNDFQKGDIAEGYSVSREKKESFPLTVTSAQKNPTAFYLCASRRTGGDGSNQPQHFGDGTRLSIL.

The chain is built from TRBV5-6 and TRBJ2-5, with D perhaps TRBD2 (5 bases). Trimming removed 4 bases from V and 5 bases from J, with 18 bases in between. CDR3 length equals 15 residues. Germline CDR1 SGHDT, CDR2 YYEEEE. This CDR3 reads CASSPRLGSGETQYF. CDR3 sequence (DNA): TGTGCCAGCAGCCCGAGACTGGGGTCGGGGGAGACCCAGTACTTC.

The chain carries TRBV2 and TRBJ1-1; D gene ambiguous. V was shortened by 8 bases and J by 1 base, with 11 bases between the two germline ends. The CDR3 covers 13 residues. Germline CDR1 and CDR2: SNHLY and FYNNEI. DNA of the CDR3: TGTGCCAGCCGGGTACAAGCGAACACTGAAGCTTTCTTT. This gives the protein CASRVQANTEAFF.

The CDR3 spells CASSQELGVQPQHF. CDR3 DNA sequence: TGTGCCAGCAGCCAAGAGTTAGGGGTTCAGCCCCAGCATTTT. The V and J genes are TRBV4-2 and TRBJ1-5; D perhaps matches TRBD1 (5 bases). Per the germline V gene, CDR1 is LGHNA and CDR2 is YNFKEQ. Between the trimmed V and J ends, which lost 0 bases and 6 bases, there was a span of 9 bases. The CDR3 has 14 residues.

The chain links TRBV4-3 to TRBJ1-2; perhaps TRBD1 as D (5 bases). The CDR3 has 15 residues. Germline CDR1 is LGHNA and CDR2 is YSLEER. The ends were cut back, 0 bases at V and 2 bases at J, with 10 bases in the middle. The CDR3 nucleotides read TGCGCCAGCAGCCAAGATGACAGTCTCAACTATGGCTACACCTTC. Its protein is CASSQDDSLNYGYTF.

V usage is TRBV28 and J usage is TRBJ1-1, with unresolved D. This CDR3 region has 15 residues. Looked up from germline, CDR1 is MDHEN and CDR2 is SYDVKM. Trimming took off 3 bases at V and 3 bases at J, with 14 bases between the two ends. The CDR3 DNA reads as TGTGCCAGCAGTTTTCATGCAGAGGACTACACTGAAGCTTTCTTT. Amino acid sequence: CASSFHAEDYTEAFF.

The chain couples TRBV7-3 to TRBJ1-1, with a possible D match to TRBD1 (6 bases). This CDR3 is 14 amino acids long. V was pared by 6 bases and J by 2 bases, with 13 bases between. Germline lookup yields CDR1 SGHTA and CDR2 FQGTGA. CDR3 in DNA: TGTGCCAGCAGTCTGAACAGGGTTAACACTGAAGCTTTCTTT. Protein product: CASSLNRVNTEAFF.

This clone has only one observation. The chain has TRBV11-1 and TRBJ1-3; a possible D gene is TRBD1 (5 bases). The CDR3 consists of 15 residues. Germline CDR1 SGHAT, CDR2 FQDESV (reference sequence). V lost 5 bases and J lost 4, with 15 bases in between. DNA for the CDR3: TGTGCCAGCAGCCACGACAGAATGAGGGGAAACACCATATATTTT. This encodes CASSHDRMRGNTIYF.

The chain joins TRBV6-6 to TRBJ2-3; 9 nucleotides match TRBD2. Germline assignment: CDR1 MNHNY and CDR2 SVGAGI (reference sequence). The CDR3 has 16 residues. The V segment lost 0 bases and the J segment 6 bases; nucleotides outside the gene matches: 7. This CDR3 is CASSYSMTSGGDTQYF. The CDR3, as DNA: TGTGCCAGCAGTTACTCGATGACTAGCGGAGGGGATACGCAGTATTTT.

This chain connects TRBV27 to TRBJ2-1; TRBD2 aligns across 9 bases. The CDR3 extends over 16 amino acids. Germline CDR1 MNHEY, CDR2 SMNVEV (reference sequence). Trimming took 0 bases from V and 9 from J; bases not matched to a gene: 9. CDR3 nucleotides: TGTGCCAGCAGTTTATCCTCACTAGCGGGTTTTGGTGAGCAGTTCTTC. This sequence encodes CASSLSSLAGFGEQFF.

Details on this clone: An end of the junction does not agree with germline; a read error may underlie this. The same CDR3 can be traced to other DNA sequences in this sample. This sequence joins TRBV4-3 and TRBJ1-6, with D maybe TRBD1 (5 bases). The CDR3 has 19 residues. The germline gives CDR1 LGHNA, CDR2 YSLEER. DNA of the CDR3: TGCGCCAGCAGCTCTCGGGACTTTAGGAGAGGGTCCTATAATTCCCCCCTCCACTTT. It codes for CASSSRDFRRGSYNSPLHF.

J is TRBJ2-4 and V is TRBV7-2; a weak D match, TRBD1 (6 bases). Germline assignment: CDR1 SGHTA and CDR2 FQGNSA. Between the trimmed V and J ends, which lost 1 base and 3 bases, there was a span of 13 bases. The CDR3 has 16 residues. CDR3 region: CASSLVAGVDKNIQYF. CDR3 DNA: TGTGCCAGCAGCTTAGTAGCAGGGGTGGACAAAAACATTCAGTACTTC. Looking up the rest from reference TRBV7-2 and TRBJ2-4 gives the full variable domain: GAGVSQSPSNKVTEKGKDVELRCDPISGHTALYWYRQSLGQGLEFLIYFQGNSAPDKSGLPSDRFSAERTGGSVSTLTIQRTQQEDSAVYLCASSLVAGVDKNIQYFGAGTRLSVL.

CDR3 nucleotide sequence: TGTGCCAGCAGCTTTCTTAGGGGCGCTAATGAAAAACTGTTTTTT. It codes for CASSFLRGANEKLFF. V usage is TRBV7-9 and J usage is TRBJ1-4; a weak D match, TRBD1 (5 bases). This CDR3 comprises 15 residues. Per germline, CDR1 SEHNR and CDR2 FQNEAQ (reference sequence). With 3 bases removed from V and 3 bases from J, the gap between germline ends came to 11 bases.

The chain is built from TRBV4-3 and TRBJ2-3; D remains unclear. Trimming pared 3 bases from V and 1 base from J, leaving 14 bases between. CDR1 and CDR2 from the germline V gene are LGHNA and YSLEER. The CDR3 length is 16 residues. CDR3 sequence reads: CASSHTYTKRTDTQYF. CDR3 sequence (DNA): TGCGCCAGCAGCCACACGTACACTAAGCGCACAGATACGCAGTATTTT.

The chain combines TRBV27 with TRBJ1-2; TRBD1 agrees at 10 bases. The CDR3 is made up of 15 amino acids. Per germline, CDR1 MNHEY and CDR2 SMNVEV (reference sequence). The J segment lost 3 bases and the V segment lost 5 bases, leaving 6 bases of the junction unmatched. The CDR3 reads CASSPGTGVDYGYTF. The CDR3 region has the DNA TGTGCCAGCAGTCCCGGGACAGGGGTCGACTATGGCTACACCTTC.

The chain has TRBV7-2 and TRBJ1-1; D is undetermined. This CDR3 is built from 14 residues. The V gene lost 1 base and the J gene lost 1 base, with 7 bases spanning the gap. Germline CDR1 reads SGHTA; CDR2 reads FQGNSA. The CDR3, as DNA: TGTGCCAGCAGCTTAGGAGGGCCGAACACTGAAGCTTTCTTT. Its protein product is CASSLGGPNTEAFF.

The chain employs TRBV25-1 and TRBJ2-1, with D possibly matching TRBD2 (6 bases). This CDR3 contains 13 residues. V dropped 8 bases and J dropped 7 bases, with 15 bases sitting between them. Germline loops: CDR1 MGHDK, CDR2 SYGVNS. CDR3 in amino acids: CASGRDWSNEQFF. The CDR3 DNA reads as TGTGCCAGCGGTCGGGACTGGAGTAATGAGCAGTTCTTC.

This chain uses TRBV11-2 with TRBJ2-1; D is uncertain. From germline, CDR1 is SGHAT and CDR2 FQNNGV. The CDR3 is 15 amino acids. Trimming pared 4 bases from V and 1 base from J, leaving 11 bases between. In nucleotides, the CDR3 is TGTGCCAGCAGCTCGCCAACAATTTCCTACAATGAGCAGTTCTTC. Its protein product is CASSSPTISYNEQFF. Drawing the rest from reference TRBV11-2 and TRBJ2-1, the complete variable domain is EAGVAQSPRYKIIEKRQSVAFWCNPISGHATLYWYQQILGQGPKLLIQFQNNGVVDDSQLPKDRFSAERLKGVDSTLKIQPAKLEDSAVYLCASSSPTISYNEQFFGPGTRLTVL.

V and J are TRBV7-2 and TRBJ2-7, with D possibly matching TRBD1 (5 bases). V was trimmed by 5 bases and J by 0 bases, leaving 11 bases between them. In germline, CDR1 is SGHTA, CDR2 FQGNSA. The CDR3 covers 14 residues. CDR3 sequence (DNA): TGTGCCAGCAGCCTAACCAGGGACTCCTACGAGCAGTACTTC. This translates into CASSLTRDSYEQYF.

V usage is TRBV18 and J usage is TRBJ1-1; 9 bases are shared with TRBD1. CDR1 is KGHSH and CDR2 is LQKENI in the germline V gene. V dropped 5 bases and J dropped 3; count of bases not matched to a gene: 7. There are 15 residues in the CDR3. The CDR3 bases are TGTGCCAGCTCAAACGCACAGGGGGCTGACACTGAAGCTTTCTTT. Translating gives CASSNAQGADTEAFF.

The chain joins TRBV21-1 to TRBJ2-3; TRBD1, as called in the table, went unchecked against the DNA. TRBV21-1 is annotated as a pseudogene. The CDR3 has 16 amino acids. CDR3: CASKKLPGHPTDTQYF. As DNA, the CDR3 is TGTGCCAGCAAAAAACTCCCAGGGCACCCCACAGATACGCAGTATTTT.

This clone was found once. The chain combines TRBV7-9 with TRBJ1-4; tentatively, D is TRBD1 (5 bases). V gave up 5 bases and J gave up 0 bases, with 7 bases separating them. Germline V gives CDR1 SEHNR, CDR2 FQNEAQ (reference sequence). There are 14 residues in the CDR3. CDR3 DNA: TGTGCCAGCAGCGCGGGGGCAACTAATGAAAAACTGTTTTTT. Protein: CASSAGATNEKLFF.